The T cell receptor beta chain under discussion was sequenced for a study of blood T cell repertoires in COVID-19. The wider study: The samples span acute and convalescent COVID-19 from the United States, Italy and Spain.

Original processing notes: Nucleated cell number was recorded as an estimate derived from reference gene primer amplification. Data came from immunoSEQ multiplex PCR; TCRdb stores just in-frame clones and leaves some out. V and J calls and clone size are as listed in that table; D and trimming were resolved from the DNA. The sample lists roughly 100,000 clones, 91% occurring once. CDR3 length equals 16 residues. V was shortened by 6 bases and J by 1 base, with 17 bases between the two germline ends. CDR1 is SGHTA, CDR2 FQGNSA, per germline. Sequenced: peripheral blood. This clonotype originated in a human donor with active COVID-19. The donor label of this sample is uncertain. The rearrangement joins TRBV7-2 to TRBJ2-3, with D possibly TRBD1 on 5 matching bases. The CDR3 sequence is CASSDIYGHRTDTQYF. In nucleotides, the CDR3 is TGTGCCAGCAGTGATATCTACGGACACCGCACAGATACGCAGTATTTT. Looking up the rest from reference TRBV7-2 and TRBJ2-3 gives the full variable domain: GAGVSQSPSNKVTEKGKDVELRCDPISGHTALYWYRQSLGQGLEFLIYFQGNSAPDKSGLPSDRFSAERTGGSVSTLTIQRTQQEDSAVYLCASSDIYGHRTDTQYFGPGTRLTVL.